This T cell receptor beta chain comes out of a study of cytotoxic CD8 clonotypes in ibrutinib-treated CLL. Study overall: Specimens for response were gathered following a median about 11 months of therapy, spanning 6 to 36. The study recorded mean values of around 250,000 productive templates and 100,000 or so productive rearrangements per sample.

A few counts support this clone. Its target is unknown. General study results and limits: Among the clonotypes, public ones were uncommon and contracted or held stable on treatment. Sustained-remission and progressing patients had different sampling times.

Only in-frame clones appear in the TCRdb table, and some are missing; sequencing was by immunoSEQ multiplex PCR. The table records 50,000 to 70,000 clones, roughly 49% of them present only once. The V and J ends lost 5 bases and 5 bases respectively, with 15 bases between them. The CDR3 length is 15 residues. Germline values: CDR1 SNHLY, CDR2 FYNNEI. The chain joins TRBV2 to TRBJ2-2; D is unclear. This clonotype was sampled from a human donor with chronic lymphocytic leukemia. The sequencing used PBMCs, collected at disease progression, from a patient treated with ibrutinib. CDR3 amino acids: CASSPVVAGTGELFF. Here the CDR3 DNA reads TGTGCCAGCAGTCCCGTCGTAGCAGGTACCGGGGAGCTGTTTTTT.